What follows are 22 T cell receptor beta chains derived from one specimen sequenced in a study of cytomegalovirus exposure and HLA in healthy donors. Researchers ran the PCR with 60 Vbeta and 13 Jbeta primers. Clones were sequenced by immunoSEQ multiplex PCR, and TCRdb holds only the in-frame ones, with some missing. The table shows more than 200,000 clones, with around three quarters occurring only once. Material for sequencing was PBMCs. These receptors all come from a man aged 40-50 years in good health and CMV-seronegative.

This clone was seen a few times. V usage is TRBV7-3 and J usage is TRBJ2-3; D may be TRBD2 (7 bases). Germline V lookup: CDR1 SGHTA, CDR2 FQGTGA. The CDR3 loop spans 18 amino acids. The V and J ends lost 2 bases and 2 bases respectively, with 20 bases between them. This CDR3 is CASSLGRRGRLHTDTQYF. In nucleotides, the CDR3 is TGTGCCAGCAGCTTAGGGCGGCGGGGGCGTCTACACACAGATACGCAGTATTTT.

The rearrangement links TRBV5-6 to TRBJ2-7; the match to TRBD2 covers 8 bases. There are 14 residues in the CDR3. V shed 4 bases and J 4 bases; nucleotides not matched to a gene: 7. Per the germline V gene, CDR1 is SGHDT and CDR2 is YYEEEE. CDR3 residues: CASSPDGREYEQYF. The CDR3 DNA follows: TGTGCCAGCAGCCCCGACGGGAGGGAATACGAGCAGTACTTC.

J is TRBJ2-2 and V is TRBV19; perhaps TRBD1 as D (6 bases). Germline V CDR1 and CDR2: LNHDA, SQIVND (reference sequence). V shed 3 bases and J shed 7 bases, with 12 bases lying between them. The CDR3 is 14 residues long. CDR3 sequence reads: CASSMYREYGELFF. CDR3 nucleotide sequence: TGTGCCAGTAGTATGTACAGGGAGTACGGGGAGCTGTTTTTT.

The V call is TRBV20-1, the J call TRBJ1-1; D possibly corresponds to TRBD1 (5 bases). CDR3 length: 10 residues. Germline values: CDR1 DFQATT, CDR2 SNEGSKA (reference sequence). The CDR3 sequence is CRDNALRAFF. The CDR3 nucleotides are TGCAGGGACAACGCGCTGCGGGCTTTCTTT.

This clone was picked up a small number of times. CDR3 coding DNA: TGTGCCAGCAGCTTAGGCGGGAGGGCAGGAGATACGCAGTATTTT. It specifies CASSLGGRAGDTQYF. V gene TRBV7-3 combines with J gene TRBJ2-3; 9 positions match TRBD2. The germline V gene has CDR1 SGHTA and CDR2 FQGTGA. The length of the CDR3 is 15 residues. V lost 2 bases to trimming and J lost 5 bases; unmatched junction nucleotides: 5.

V gene TRBV5-1 combines with J gene TRBJ2-2, with D perhaps TRBD2 (5 bases). Trimming left V 3 bases short and J 3 bases short, with 6 bases between. This CDR3 is built from 13 residues. The germline CDR1 and CDR2 sequences are SGHRS and YFSETQ. This CDR3 is CASSSEDTGELFF. For the CDR3, the DNA is TGCGCCAGCAGCTCGGAGGACACCGGGGAGCTGTTTTTT.

V and J are TRBV27 and TRBJ1-1; maybe TRBD1 (6 bases). The length of the CDR3 is 14 residues. Germline-derived CDR1 and CDR2 are MNHEY and SMNVEV (reference sequence). V gave up 5 bases and J gave up 1 base, with 11 bases separating them. The CDR3 reads CASSQTRGNTEAFF. The CDR3 DNA follows: TGTGCCAGCAGTCAAACCAGGGGGAACACTGAAGCTTTCTTT.

The chain joins TRBV7-2 to TRBJ2-7; weak D call: TRBD2 (5 bases). Germline V lookup: CDR1 SGHTA, CDR2 FQGNSA. There are 12 residues in the CDR3. Between the trimmed V and J ends, which lost 5 bases and 2 bases, there was a span of 7 bases. The CDR3 sequence is CASSIGTYEQYF. The CDR3, as DNA: TGTGCCAGCAGCATCGGGACCTACGAGCAGTACTTC. Drawing the rest from reference TRBV7-2 and TRBJ2-7, the complete variable domain is GAGVSQSPSNKVTEKGKDVELRCDPISGHTALYWYRQSLGQGLEFLIYFQGNSAPDKSGLPSDRFSAERTGGSVSTLTIQRTQQEDSAVYLCASSIGTYEQYFGPGTRLTVT.

The sample holds a few counts of this clone. The chain uses TRBV4-2 and TRBJ1-5; tentatively, D is TRBD1 (6 bases). Trimming stripped 0 bases from V and 2 bases from J, with 8 bases between. CDR3 size: 15 residues. Per the germline V gene, CDR1 is LGHNA and CDR2 is YNFKEQ. CDR3 region: CASSQEGGGNQPQHF. For the CDR3, the DNA is TGTGCCAGCAGCCAAGAAGGGGGGGGCAATCAGCCCCAGCATTTT.

The chain combines TRBV27 with TRBJ2-7; TRBD1 aligns across 9 bases. The trim removed 6 bases at V and 2 bases at J, leaving 8 bases unmatched. CDR1 and CDR2 from the germline V gene are MNHEY and SMNVEV (reference sequence). The CDR3 is 15 residues long. CDR3 region: CASSLGQGSAYEQYF. CDR3 DNA sequence: TGTGCCAGCAGCCTCGGACAGGGGTCAGCCTACGAGCAGTACTTC.

V usage is TRBV9 and J usage is TRBJ2-6, with D perhaps TRBD1 (6 bases). CDR3 size: 17 residues. V was clipped by 1 base and J by 2 bases, with 13 bases between them. Germline loops: CDR1 SGDLS, CDR2 YYNGEE. The chain's CDR3 is CASSVLTPGAGANVLTF. The DNA for the CDR3 is TGTGCCAGCAGCGTACTAACTCCAGGGGCTGGGGCCAACGTCCTGACTTTC.

This clone was detected a few times. The chain is built from TRBV27 and TRBJ2-3, with D perhaps matching TRBD2 (7 bases). CDR3 size: 15 residues. V was clipped by 7 bases and J by 4 bases, with 18 bases between them. Germline V gene lookup returns CDR1 MNHEY and CDR2 SMNVEV (reference sequence). CDR3 residues: CASTTSTGGADTQYF. The CDR3 DNA reads as TGTGCCAGCACAACAAGCACGGGGGGCGCAGATACGCAGTATTTT.

V is TRBV13 and J is TRBJ2-1; perhaps TRBD1 as D (5 bases). V was clipped by 0 bases and J by 10 bases, with 22 bases between them. CDR1 and CDR2 (germline): PRHDT, FYEKMQ (reference sequence). This CDR3 has 17 amino acids. The CDR3 loop reads CASSLGVGGRAIREQFF. The CDR3, as DNA: TGTGCCAGCAGCTTAGGAGTGGGTGGCAGGGCGATAAGGGAGCAGTTCTTC.

The rearrangement uses TRBV15 and TRBJ1-1, with D possibly being TRBD1 (5 bases). CDR1 is LNHNV, CDR2 YYDKDF, per germline (reference sequence). The V end was cut by 0 bases, the J end by 3 bases, with 11 bases between. The CDR3 loop spans 15 amino acids. This CDR3 is CATSRDRRGDTEAFF. The CDR3 DNA is TGTGCCACCAGCAGAGATCGGAGGGGTGACACTGAAGCTTTCTTT.

The chain uses TRBV6-1 and TRBJ2-7; 10 positions agree with TRBD1. Germline CDR1 is MNHNS and CDR2 is SASEGT. This CDR3 is 13 amino acids long. Trimming cost V 6 bases and J 7 bases; bases outside gene matches: 6. This chain's CDR3 is CASRLTGGDEQYF. CDR3 nucleotide sequence: TGTGCCAGCAGATTGACAGGGGGCGATGAGCAGTACTTC.

This chain connects TRBV6-4 to TRBJ2-1; 7 bases align to TRBD2. CDR3 size: 14 residues. CDR1 MRHNA and CDR2 SNTAGT come from the germline V gene. Trimming took 6 bases from V and 9 from J; bases not matched to a gene: 11. The CDR3 protein is CASRGDYPYGEQFF. CDR3 DNA: TGTGCCAGCAGAGGGGACTACCCGTACGGTGAGCAGTTCTTC.

The table lists this clone with a few counts. The chain combines TRBV5-4 with TRBJ2-7, with TRBD2 matching 7 bases. The CDR3 length is 14 residues. Germline CDR1 is SGHNT and CDR2 is YYREEE (reference sequence). J was trimmed by 3 bases and V by 0 bases; bases with no gene match: 3. The CDR3 protein is CASSLASSGYEQYF. CDR3 coding DNA: TGTGCCAGCAGCTTGGCGTCTAGCGGCTACGAGCAGTACTTC.

The sample holds one count of this clone. The chain joins TRBV15 to TRBJ1-2; D is unclear. The ends were cut back, 0 bases at V and 7 bases at J, with 9 bases in the middle. Germline assignment: CDR1 LNHNV and CDR2 YYDKDF (reference sequence). This CDR3 has 13 amino acids. The DNA of the CDR3 is TGTGCCACCAGCAGAGAGAGGACTACTGGCTACACCTTC. Translated: CATSRERTTGYTF. The full variable domain, completed using reference TRBV15 and TRBJ1-2, is DAMVIQNPRYQVTQFGKPVTLSCSQTLNHNVMYWYQQKSSQAPKLLFHYYDKDFNNEADTPDNFQSRRPNTSFCFLDIRSPGLGDTAMYLCATSRERTTGYTFGSGTRLTVV.

This clone was counted once. The CDR3 region has the DNA TGCGCCAGCAGCCCCACCGGGAACCTGGGGGAGACCCAGTACTTC. Translated, it gives CASSPTGNLGETQYF. The chain has TRBV5-1 and TRBJ2-5; D might be TRBD2 (5 bases). Germline loops: CDR1 SGHRS, CDR2 YFSETQ. The CDR3 runs to 15 residues. V lost 4 bases, J lost 5 bases, and 18 bases lay in between.

The V gene is TRBV7-9, the J gene TRBJ1-1; 8 bases fit TRBD1. There are 16 residues in the CDR3. Germline V gene lookup returns CDR1 SEHNR and CDR2 FQNEAQ (reference sequence). The trim removed 4 bases at V and 1 base at J, leaving 8 bases unmatched. CDR3 amino acids: CASSSFYRGGNTEAFF. The CDR3 region has the DNA TGTGCCAGCAGCTCATTTTACAGGGGGGGGAACACTGAAGCTTTCTTT. Together with reference TRBV7-9 and TRBJ1-1, the CDR3 gives the full variable domain: DTGVSQNPRHKITKRGQNVTFRCDPISEHNRLYWYRQTLGQGPEFLTYFQNEAQLEKSRLLSDRFSAERPKGSFSTLEIQRTEQGDSAMYLCASSSFYRGGNTEAFFGQGTRLTVV.

V usage is TRBV5-1 and J usage is TRBJ1-1; 7 nucleotides align to TRBD1. The junction had 9 bases not matched to a gene; V was cut back by 2 bases and J by 5 bases. The CDR3 covers 15 residues. Per germline, CDR1 SGHRS and CDR2 YFSETQ. The CDR3 DNA is TGCGCCAGCAGCTTTTTTGGACAGGTCAAAACTGAAGCTTTCTTT. This translates into CASSFFGQVKTEAFF.

The chain couples TRBV27 to TRBJ1-1; TRBD1 is a possible D gene (6 bases). Germline V lookup: CDR1 MNHEY, CDR2 SMNVEV (reference sequence). This CDR3 has 15 residues. Trimming took off 7 bases at V and 2 bases at J, with 17 bases between the two ends. The CDR3 DNA is TGTGCCAGCACCCCCCATAAAGGGGGTAACACTGAAGCTTTCTTT. Translation: CASTPHKGGNTEAFF.